This record concerns one TCR beta chain sequence. No antigen is known for it. This entry is derived from a study of T cell responses to AZD1222 COVID-19 vaccine. General study findings and limits: Compared with day 0, the breadth and depth of the Spike-specific TCR repertoire rose significantly after two doses of AZD1222. Donors in the cohort were predominantly white British and more often female, and clonal diversity was possibly underestimated.

This CDR3 has 13 amino acids. CDR1 and CDR2 (germline): LNHDA, SQIVND (reference sequence). V was cut by 3 bases and J by 3 bases, with 6 bases left in between. Some clones are missing from TCRdb's copy, which holds only in-frame ones; the method was immunoSEQ multiplex PCR. The sample gives 95,000 to 100,000 clones, roughly 90% of which show up once; 15% to 20% is in the top ten. This chain uses TRBV19 with TRBJ2-1, with D unresolved. This TCR was sampled from an adult in good health. Sample: peripheral blood, taken on day 0 of AZD1222 vaccination. The CDR3 DNA follows: TGTGCCAGTAGTATGTACGGCTACAATGAGCAGTTCTTC. Translating gives CASSMYGYNEQFF.